The clone carrying this T cell receptor (beta chain) was counted at least ten times. Its antigen is unidentified. This specimen belongs to a study of spatial heterogeneity in lung cancer. Specified time point: sample taken at primary tumor resection. Extraction of whole RNA from tumor, nontumor lung or frozen PBMC preceded unsorted sequencing. Samples were obtained from about 72 donors, all untreated early-stage non-small cell lung cancer patients. General study points: Detection of ubiquitous tumor TCRs in blood was higher at resection than follow-up.

V trimming: 0 bases; J trimming: 1 base; junction bases outside the gene matches: 5. In germline, CDR1 is LGHNA, CDR2 YNFKEQ. The CDR3 consists of 17 residues. Individually, TCR cDNA molecules were each labelled with a unique molecular identifier. TCRdb re-derived calls from the 5' RACE reads in MiXCR, one entry per CDR3 protein. This table has about 38,000 distinct CDR3 sequences, 7.5% appearing once. The source material was PBMCs, sampled at surgery. This receptor was obtained from a male donor with early-stage non-small cell lung cancer. The rearrangement joins TRBV4-2 to TRBJ1-1, with TRBD1 matching over 10 bases. The CDR3 reads CASSQDVTGGTNTEAFF. The CDR3 region has the DNA TGTGCCAGCAGCCAAGATGTGACAGGGGGCACGAACACTGAAGCTTTCTTT.